The 10 T cell receptor beta chains below were found in one sample sequenced in a study of Ad26.COV2.S vaccination and SARS-CoV-2 variants. Only in-frame clones appear in the TCRdb table, and some are missing; sequencing was by immunoSEQ multiplex PCR. This sample has about 350,000 clones, with just over 90% found just once. The starting material was peripheral blood, obtained after recovery from COVID-19. These TCRs come from a human donor who had recovered from COVID-19.

The chain links TRBV6-5 to TRBJ1-2; unclear D gene. Germline CDR1 and CDR2: MNHEY and SVGAGI. Trimming took 5 bases from V and 4 from J, leaving 11 bases between them. The CDR3 contains 13 residues. The CDR3 is CASSHTEPYGYTF. The CDR3 DNA is TGTGCCAGCAGTCATACGGAACCCTATGGCTACACCTTC.

The chain has TRBV7-2 and TRBJ2-3; no definite D call. The CDR3 contains 15 residues. Germline V gene data show CDR1 as SGHTA and CDR2 as FQGNSA. V lost 1 base and J lost 0, with 8 bases in between. The DNA of the CDR3 is TGTGCCAGCAGCTTAGGGTACTCTAGCACAGATACGCAGTATTTT. Protein product: CASSLGYSSTDTQYF.

This clone came up once. The chain couples TRBV29-1 to TRBJ1-1; no firm D call. The CDR3 has 11 amino acids. Per germline, CDR1 SQVTM and CDR2 ANQGSEA. V was clipped by 4 bases and J by 2 bases, with 5 bases between them. This CDR3 is CSVGENTEAFF. The CDR3 DNA follows: TGCAGCGTTGGGGAAAACACTGAAGCTTTCTTT.

V usage is TRBV12-5 and J usage is TRBJ1-1, with D perhaps matching TRBD1 (6 bases). Per germline, CDR1 LGHNT and CDR2 FRNRAP. V was pared by 5 bases and J by 0 bases, with 37 bases between. The CDR3 has 23 residues. DNA of the CDR3: TGTGCTAGTGGTCCACCCTTCCCTTCTTCACAGGGAGAAAGGGGTTCGATGAACACTGAAGCTTTCTTT. Translating it yields CASGPPFPSSQGERGSMNTEAFF.

The chain is built from TRBV7-6 and TRBJ1-1; D remains ambiguous. This CDR3 has 18 amino acids. V lost 1 base, J lost 7 bases, and 25 bases lay in between. From germline, CDR1 is SGHVS and CDR2 FNYEAQ. The CDR3 reads CASSLVAEAVILRGEAFF. The CDR3 DNA reads TGTGCCAGCAGCTTAGTGGCGGAGGCGGTCATTTTACGAGGTGAAGCTTTCTTT.

This clone has only one observation. This rearrangement joins TRBV19 to TRBJ2-7; maybe TRBD1 (6 bases). Germline V gives CDR1 LNHDA, CDR2 SQIVND (reference sequence). The germline V and J ends were trimmed by 6 bases and 1 base, with 13 bases remaining between them. This CDR3 has 14 residues. CDR3 nucleotides: TGTGCCAGTAGCCTCAGGGGAAGGTCCTACGAGCAGTACTTC. Encoded protein: CASSLRGRSYEQYF. Using reference TRBV19 and TRBJ2-7 for the parts outside the CDR3, the full variable domain is DGGITQSPKYLFRKEGQNVTLSCEQNLNHDAMYWYRQDPGQGLRLIYYSQIVNDFQKGDIAEGYSVSREKKESFPLTVTSAQKNPTAFYLCASSLRGRSYEQYFGPGTRLTVT.

V and J are TRBV27 and TRBJ2-1; D is unclear. The CDR3 is made up of 16 amino acids. Per germline, CDR1 MNHEY and CDR2 SMNVEV (reference sequence). Deletions cut 2 bases from V and 8 bases from J, with 19 bases between. CDR3 in amino acids: CASSLGRVGWVDEQFF. The CDR3 DNA is TGTGCCAGCAGTTTAGGTAGGGTGGGATGGGTTGATGAGCAGTTCTTC.

The genes are TRBV28 and TRBJ1-2; D not resolved. The CDR3 covers 12 residues. From germline, CDR1 is MDHEN and CDR2 SYDVKM. V dropped 2 bases and J dropped 5 bases, with 6 bases sitting between them. CDR3 bases: TGTGCCAGCAGTTTAATTAGTTATGGCTACACCTTC. Protein: CASSLISYGYTF.

In regard to this clone: Additional DNA sequences in this sample encode the identical CDR3. The rearrangement joins TRBV10-1 to TRBJ2-2, with TRBD1 as a possible D gene (6 bases). Trimming removed 6 bases at V and 5 bases at J, with 7 bases between. There are 12 residues in the CDR3. Per the germline V gene, CDR1 is WNHNN and CDR2 is SYGVQD (reference sequence). The CDR3 sequence: CASSRGTGELFF. Written as DNA, the CDR3 is TGCGCCAGCAGCAGGGGAACCGGGGAGCTGTTTTTT.

The chain joins TRBV19 to TRBJ1-2, with TRBD1 as a possible D gene (6 bases). CDR1 is LNHDA, CDR2 SQIVND, per germline (reference sequence). V dropped 3 bases and J dropped 8 bases, with 13 bases sitting between them. This CDR3 is 13 amino acids long. In nucleotides, the CDR3 is TGTGCCAGTAGTATCTGGGGACAAGTGGGCTACACCTTC. Residues: CASSIWGQVGYTF.